This T cell receptor (beta chain) was retrieved from a study of metastatic and nonmetastatic thyroid tumors. TCRdb redid the clone calls on the PCR reads using MiXCR. The table has some 60,000 clones, roughly 30% seen once; the top ten hold around a sixth. This clone appeared once. Each patient went into thyroid surgery without having received any treatment. The CDR3 contains 15 residues. V lost 1 base to trimming and J lost 4 bases, with 10 bases between them. Specimen: blood. The chain is built from TRBV12-3 or TRBV12-4 and TRBJ2-2; D possibly corresponds to TRBD2 (7 bases). The receptor comes from a female donor with papillary thyroid cancer or a benign thyroid nodule (not recorded which). Some clones in this sample may be carry-over from other donors' samples. Here the CDR3 reads CASSLEGGRTGELFF. The CDR3 DNA sequence: TGTGCCAGCAGTTTAGAGGGGGGGCGCACCGGGGAGCTGTTTTTT.